Shown below are 8 T cell receptor beta chains from a single sample sequenced in a study of cytomegalovirus exposure and HLA in healthy donors. PCR primers comprised 60 Vbeta and 13 Jbeta primers. Data came from immunoSEQ multiplex PCR; TCRdb stores just in-frame clones and leaves some out. The sample has 120,000 or so clones, roughly 75% seen once. The sample comprised PBMCs. The receptors stem from a female donor in good health and CMV-seronegative.

The V gene is TRBV19, the J gene TRBJ2-3; D is perhaps TRBD2 (5 bases). In germline, CDR1 is LNHDA, CDR2 SQIVND (reference sequence). Between the trimmed V and J ends, which lost 0 bases and 1 base, there was a span of 8 bases. The CDR3 is 15 residues long. CDR3 sequence reads: CASSIEAGGTDTQYF. CDR3 DNA: TGTGCCAGTAGTATAGAGGCGGGTGGCACAGATACGCAGTATTTT.

The chain uses TRBV6-5 and TRBJ2-3, with TRBD1 identical over 8 bases. The CDR3 totals 15 residues. Trimming at V came to 0 bases and at J to 1 base, leaving 0 bases not matched to a gene. Germline CDR1 MNHEY, CDR2 SVGAGI. The CDR3 DNA follows: TGTGCCAGCAGTTACTCGGGACAGGGCACAGATACGCAGTATTTT. Translated: CASSYSGQGTDTQYF.

This clone showed up just once. The rearrangement links TRBV7-3 to TRBJ1-6; D possibly corresponds to TRBD1 (5 bases). V lost 2 bases, J lost 6 bases, and 11 bases lay in between. CDR3 length equals 15 residues. In germline, CDR1 is SGHTA, CDR2 FQGTGA. The CDR3 loop reads CASSLGSQVNSPLHF. CDR3 in DNA: TGTGCCAGCAGCTTAGGCTCACAGGTTAATTCACCCCTCCACTTT.

As DNA, the CDR3 is TGTGCCAGCAGTTCACAGGGAGTCAGCTACGAGCAGTACTTC. Translated: CASSSQGVSYEQYF. This chain uses TRBV2 with TRBJ2-7; tentative D call: TRBD1 (6 bases). Germline V gives CDR1 SNHLY, CDR2 FYNNEI. The CDR3 runs 14 residues. V gave up 5 bases and J gave up 3 bases, with 14 bases separating them.

The gene calls are TRBV29-1 and TRBJ2-7; 8 nucleotides line up with TRBD2. CDR3 length: 14 amino acids. J was trimmed by 2 bases and V by 2 bases; bases with no gene match: 5. Germline values: CDR1 SQVTM, CDR2 ANQGSEA. The CDR3 nucleotides are TGCAGCGTTGAATTAGCGGGGTCACCCTACGAGCAGTACTTC. Protein product: CSVELAGSPYEQYF.

This clone was counted a few times. DNA for the CDR3: TGTGCCAGCAGTCTTGGACTAGCGGGAGCCACCGGGGAGCTGTTTTTT. Amino acid sequence: CASSLGLAGATGELFF. The J gene is TRBJ2-2, the V gene TRBV7-9; TRBD2 aligns across 13 bases. Germline CDR1 reads SEHNR; CDR2 reads FQNEAQ (reference sequence). V trimming: 6 bases; J trimming: 4 bases; junction bases outside the gene matches: 5. This CDR3 region has 16 residues. Drawing the rest from reference TRBV7-9 and TRBJ2-2, the complete variable domain is DTGVSQNPRHKITKRGQNVTFRCDPISEHNRLYWYRQTLGQGPEFLTYFQNEAQLEKSRLLSDRFSAERPKGSFSTLEIQRTEQGDSAMYLCASSLGLAGATGELFFGEGSRLTVL.

The genes are TRBV7-9 and TRBJ1-2, with a tentative D call TRBD1 (6 bases). The CDR3 sequence is 15 residues long. V lost 7 bases and J 2 bases, leaving 17 bases between the germline ends. Germline V gene data show CDR1 as SEHNR and CDR2 as FQNEAQ (reference sequence). CDR3 coding DNA: TGTGCCAGCATGCTACAGGGTGGCGCGAACTATGGCTACACCTTC. Translating it yields CASMLQGGANYGYTF.

The chain recombines TRBV2 with TRBJ1-1, with D perhaps matching TRBD1 (5 bases). CDR1 SNHLY and CDR2 FYNNEI come from the germline V gene. The CDR3 has 14 residues. V lost 6 bases and J lost 11, with 22 bases in between. CDR3 bases: TGTGCCAGCAGCTTCGCGGGGCTTGATGATGGGGCTTTCTTT. Its protein is CASSFAGLDDGAFF.